These 30 T cell receptor beta chains came from one sample sequenced in a study of beta chain features in type 1 diabetes. The study's findings and limits: Type 1 diabetes patients showed a moderate but significant shortening of TCRB CDR3s in all four CD4+ subsets.

Their target antigens are unknown. cDNA synthesis used the whole RNA isolate, giving expressed TCRB sequences. The data were produced by immunoSEQ multiplex PCR, yet TCRdb's version contains in-frame clones alone and is incomplete. The repertoire holds about 340,000 clones, with around 9.7% as singletons. The source material was central memory CD4+ T cells from blood. Receptor source: a man aged 25-45 years with type 1 diabetes.

Only a few counts were recorded for this clone. One junction end disagrees with the germline gene, perhaps due to a read error. This CDR3 reads CASSAGGGPTYSEQFF. The CDR3 DNA reads as TGTGCCAGCAGCGCCGGGGGGGGCCCTACCTACAGTGAGCAGTTCTTC. This sequence joins TRBV5-4 and TRBJ2-1, with TRBD2 identical over 8 bases. Germline V gives CDR1 SGHNT, CDR2 YYREEE (reference sequence). The CDR3 runs to 16 residues.

This clone was observed a few times. This same CDR3 is encoded by further DNA sequences in the sample. This chain connects TRBV9 to TRBJ2-2; 7 nucleotides align to TRBD2. V lost 4 bases and J lost 5; bases outside the gene matches: 8. The CDR3 is 15 residues long. Looked up from germline, CDR1 is SGDLS and CDR2 is YYNGEE. This CDR3 reads CASSRLGGETGELFF. In DNA, the CDR3 is TGTGCCAGCAGCCGCCTGGGGGGGGAGACCGGGGAGCTGTTTTTT. The whole variable domain, filled in from reference TRBV9 and TRBJ2-2, reads DSGVTQTPKHLITATGQRVTLRCSPRSGDLSVYWYQQSLDQGLQFLIQYYNGEERAKGNILERFSAQQFPDLHSELNLSSLELGDSALYFCASSRLGGETGELFFGEGSRLTVL.

This clone was picked up a small number of times. The chain couples TRBV27 to TRBJ1-1; no firm D call. The CDR3 runs to 13 residues. Germline V gene lookup returns CDR1 MNHEY and CDR2 SMNVEV (reference sequence). V lost 6 bases and J 5 bases, leaving 13 bases between the germline ends. DNA of the CDR3: TGTGCCAGCAGCCTGGAGGTGGGTACTGAAGCTTTCTTT. Protein product: CASSLEVGTEAFF.

This clone was recorded a few times. Other DNA sequences in the same sample also yield this CDR3. V usage is TRBV6-6 and J usage is TRBJ1-2, with unresolved D. Germline CDR1 and CDR2: MNHNY and SVGAGI (reference sequence). The CDR3 sequence is 12 residues long. V lost 7 bases to trimming and J lost 4 bases, with 10 bases between them. DNA of the CDR3: TGTGCCAGCACTACGGGGTCCTATGGCTACACCTTC. This translates into CASTTGSYGYTF.

The sample holds a few counts of this clone. This chain uses TRBV11-2 with TRBJ2-3, with D uncertain. Germline loops: CDR1 SGHAT, CDR2 FQNNGV. V lost 6 bases, J lost 8 bases, and 15 bases lay in between. The CDR3 runs to 13 residues. The CDR3 region is CASRKIASTTQYF. CDR3 nucleotides: TGTGCCAGCAGGAAGATAGCAAGTACTACGCAGTATTTT.

This chain's CDR3 is CASSQAGEAFF. The CDR3, as DNA: TGCGCCAGCAGCCAGGCCGGAGAAGCTTTCTTT. The chain couples TRBV4-1 to TRBJ1-1; no reliable D call. V lost 3 bases and J 8 bases, leaving 7 bases between the germline ends. CDR3 length: 11 residues. The germline V gene has CDR1 MGHRA and CDR2 YSYEKL.

This chain joins TRBV27 and TRBJ1-2; 8 positions agree with TRBD1. The CDR3 has 13 residues. The junction had 5 bases not matched to a gene; V was cut back by 6 bases and J by 5 bases. Germline V gives CDR1 MNHEY, CDR2 SMNVEV (reference sequence). In DNA, the CDR3 is TGTGCCAGCAGGGACAGGGCTTGGTATGGCTACACCTTC. This encodes CASRDRAWYGYTF.

A few counts support this clone. V and J are TRBV6-5 and TRBJ2-1; D unresolved. CDR3 length: 16 amino acids. Germline loops: CDR1 MNHEY, CDR2 SVGAGI. V was cut by 0 bases and J by 2 bases, with 11 bases left in between. The CDR3 DNA sequence: TGTGCCAGCAGTTACTCGGCCGACCTAACCTACAATGAGCAGTTCTTC. This codes for CASSYSADLTYNEQFF.

The chain uses TRBV30 and TRBJ2-5; 7 positions agree with TRBD1. This CDR3 has 12 amino acids. The junction had 5 bases not matched to a gene; V was cut back by 6 bases and J by 4 bases. The germline V gene has CDR1 GTSNPN and CDR2 SVGIG (reference sequence). This CDR3 reads CACNRDRETQYF. The CDR3 nucleotides are TGTGCCTGCAACCGGGACAGAGAGACCCAGTACTTC.

V gene TRBV5-1 combines with J gene TRBJ2-5, with 7 bases matching TRBD2. Germline CDR1 SGHRS, CDR2 YFSETQ. This CDR3 contains 13 residues. With 2 bases clipped from V and 2 bases from J, the junction kept 0 bases outside the gene matches. This CDR3 reads CASSFGGQETQYF. CDR3 DNA: TGCGCCAGCAGCTTCGGGGGGCAAGAGACCCAGTACTTC. Filled out from reference TRBV5-1 and TRBJ2-5, the complete variable domain reads KAGVTQTPRYLIKTRGQQVTLSCSPISGHRSVSWYQQTPGQGLQFLFEYFSETQRNKGNFPGRFSGRQFSNSRSEMNVSTLELGDSALYLCASSFGGQETQYFGPGTRLLVL.

In this sample, this clone turned up once. The V gene is TRBV6-5, the J gene TRBJ1-2, with D hard to call. The CDR3 contains 13 residues. Germline CDR1 MNHEY, CDR2 SVGAGI. Trimming shortened V by 5 bases and J by 6 bases, and 13 bases separated the two germline ends. The CDR3, as DNA: TGTGCCAGCAGTCAGAGGCATCAGGATGGCTACACCTTC. Protein product: CASSQRHQDGYTF.

This chain joins TRBV5-1 and TRBJ2-3; TRBD2 matches 7 bases. Unmatched junction bases numbered 13, after V lost 3 bases and J lost 0 bases. Per the germline V gene, CDR1 is SGHRS and CDR2 is YFSETQ. This CDR3 is 18 amino acids long. The CDR3 protein is CASSWSTSDSTSTDTQYF. CDR3 nucleotide sequence: TGCGCCAGCAGCTGGTCCACTAGCGACAGCACTAGCACAGATACGCAGTATTTT.

The genes are TRBV7-2 and TRBJ2-2; D remains ambiguous. The V gene lost 5 bases and the J gene lost 4 bases, with 20 bases spanning the gap. The CDR3 totals 17 residues. CDR1 and CDR2 from the germline V gene are SGHTA and FQGNSA. This CDR3 reads CASSLMTVGIGTGELFF. CDR3 nucleotide sequence: TGTGCCAGCAGCCTCATGACGGTTGGAATAGGCACCGGGGAGCTGTTTTTT.

In this sample, this clone turned up many times. V usage is TRBV7-9 and J usage is TRBJ2-3; 14 bases fit TRBD2. This CDR3 is 16 amino acids long. The germline V gene encodes CDR1 SEHNR and CDR2 FQNEAQ (reference sequence). V dropped 5 bases and J dropped 2; count of bases not matched to a gene: 3. The CDR3: CASSTTSGGATDTQYF. DNA for the CDR3: TGTGCCAGCAGCACGACTAGCGGGGGGGCCACAGATACGCAGTATTTT.

This clone was detected only a few times. This rearrangement joins TRBV29-1 to TRBJ2-7; 8 nucleotides line up with TRBD1. Germline V CDR1 and CDR2: SQVTM, ANQGSEA. The CDR3 runs 13 residues. The ends lost 0 bases at V and 6 bases at J; junction bases unmatched: 4. The CDR3 reads CSVEEDRVPEQYF. CDR3 coding DNA: TGCAGCGTTGAAGAGGACAGGGTACCCGAGCAGTACTTC.

The V call is TRBV2, the J call TRBJ1-2; no clear D gene. Between the trimmed V and J ends, which lost 1 base and 2 bases, there was a span of 17 bases. Germline V gene data show CDR1 as SNHLY and CDR2 as FYNNEI. The CDR3 has 17 amino acids. The CDR3 is CASSEERGSTSNYGYTF. The CDR3 nucleotides read TGTGCCAGCAGTGAAGAACGGGGATCAACCTCCAACTATGGCTACACCTTC.

The chain employs TRBV14 and TRBJ2-3; D unresolved. Germline V lookup: CDR1 SGHDN, CDR2 FVKESK. This CDR3 is built from 13 residues. V lost 1 base and J lost 3, with 5 bases in between. CDR3 sequence reads: CASSQVGTDTQYF. The CDR3 DNA reads as TGTGCCAGCAGCCAAGTTGGGACAGATACGCAGTATTTT.

This clone was found many times. V usage is TRBV21-1 and J usage is TRBJ2-3; the table assigns TRBD2, which was not confirmed against the DNA. TRBV21-1 is tagged as a pseudogene. The CDR3 extends over 17 amino acids. For the CDR3, the DNA is TGTGCCGCCATACCTCCGGCGGGACCTAAACGGGCAGATACGCAGTATTTT. It specifies CAAIPPAGPKRADTQYF.

This chain joins TRBV19 and TRBJ2-2; no definite D call. V lost 7 bases to trimming and J lost 2 bases, with 11 bases between them. This CDR3 has 14 amino acids. Germline assignment: CDR1 LNHDA and CDR2 SQIVND (reference sequence). The CDR3 loop reads CASIQQENTGELFF. For the CDR3, the DNA is TGTGCCAGTATTCAGCAGGAAAACACCGGGGAGCTGTTTTTT. Full variable domain (outside the CDR3, taken from reference TRBV19 and TRBJ2-2): DGGITQSPKYLFRKEGQNVTLSCEQNLNHDAMYWYRQDPGQGLRLIYYSQIVNDFQKGDIAEGYSVSREKKESFPLTVTSAQKNPTAFYLCASIQQENTGELFFGEGSRLTVL.

This clone was seen more than once but under ten times. The chain is built from TRBV7-2 and TRBJ2-3; perhaps TRBD2 as D (6 bases). Germline CDR1 SGHTA, CDR2 FQGNSA. The germline V and J ends were trimmed by 0 bases and 5 bases, with 12 bases remaining between them. The CDR3 has 15 amino acids. CDR3 in DNA: TGTGCCAGCAGCTTAGCGGGGACTGGTGTAGATACGCAGTATTTT. It encodes CASSLAGTGVDTQYF.

At least ten counts were recorded for this clone. The V and J genes are TRBV7-2 and TRBJ2-3, with 12 bases lining up with TRBD2. Germline V CDR1 and CDR2: SGHTA, FQGNSA. The CDR3 spans 15 residues. J lost 3 bases, V lost 5 bases, and 3 bases had no gene match. Here the CDR3 reads CASSAGLAGTDTQYF. The CDR3 DNA reads TGTGCCAGCAGCGCAGGACTAGCGGGGACAGATACGCAGTATTTT.

The gene calls are TRBV2 and TRBJ1-2; D may be TRBD1 (6 bases). Germline CDR1 reads SNHLY; CDR2 reads FYNNEI. The V end lost 7 bases, the J end lost 3 bases, and 12 bases lay between the germline ends. The CDR3 covers 13 residues. The CDR3, as DNA: TGTGCCAGCACGACAGGTCAGGACTATGGCTACACCTTC. It is translated as CASTTGQDYGYTF.

This clone was seen more than once but under ten times. This chain links TRBV4-1 with TRBJ1-1; D gene uncertain. This CDR3 is built from 15 residues. Trimming removed 5 bases from V and 3 bases from J, with 16 bases in between. Germline assignment: CDR1 MGHRA and CDR2 YSYEKL. Written as DNA, the CDR3 is TGCGCCAGCAGCACCCAACCGGATTCCGACACTGAAGCTTTCTTT. It encodes CASSTQPDSDTEAFF.

This clone was counted a few times. This chain uses TRBV28 with TRBJ1-2; unclear D gene. The CDR3 is 13 amino acids. The germline gives CDR1 MDHEN, CDR2 SYDVKM. The V end lost 5 bases, the J end lost 4 bases, and 11 bases lay between the germline ends. Here the CDR3 DNA reads TGTGCCAGCAGTAGCGCCGGGATCTATGGCTACACCTTC. Translation gives CASSSAGIYGYTF.

The chain joins TRBV27 to TRBJ1-4; D not certain. Per germline, CDR1 MNHEY and CDR2 SMNVEV (reference sequence). The CDR3 is 14 amino acids. V was clipped by 5 bases and J by 3 bases, with 10 bases between them. CDR3 nucleotides: TGTGCCAGCAGTATCCTTGGAGCTAATGAAAAACTGTTTTTT. Translated: CASSILGANEKLFF.

The CDR3 here is CASSLVSGGAFF. CDR3 DNA sequence: TGTGCCAGCAGTTTAGTCAGCGGGGGAGCTTTCTTT. V gene TRBV28 combines with J gene TRBJ1-1; D is perhaps TRBD1 (5 bases). The V and J ends lost 2 bases and 10 bases respectively, with 11 bases between them. Germline-derived CDR1 and CDR2 are MDHEN and SYDVKM. CDR3 length: 12 amino acids. Filled out from reference TRBV28 and TRBJ1-1, the complete variable domain reads DVKVTQSSRYLVKRTGEKVFLECVQDMDHENMFWYRQDPGLGLRLIYFSYDVKMKEKGDIPEGYSVSREKKERFSLILESASTNQTSMYLCASSLVSGGAFFGQGTRLTVV.

This clone was detected a few times. This chain connects TRBV15 to TRBJ2-7; D is tentatively TRBD1 or TRBD2 (6 bases each). The CDR3 is made up of 15 amino acids. The germline CDR1 and CDR2 sequences are LNHNV and YYDKDF (reference sequence). Trimming stripped 1 base from V and 2 bases from J, with 12 bases between. CDR3 coding DNA: TGTGCCACCAGCAGAGGGGGGGCGGAAGCCTACGAGCAGTACTTC. This encodes CATSRGGAEAYEQYF.

This clone has more than one count but fewer than ten. V usage is TRBV11-2 and J usage is TRBJ1-1, with 9 bases fitting TRBD1. The J segment lost 7 bases and the V segment lost 5 bases, leaving 5 bases of the junction unmatched. Germline lookup yields CDR1 SGHAT and CDR2 FQNNGV. The length of the CDR3 is 13 residues. For the CDR3, the DNA is TGTGCCAGCAGCCCCGGGACAGGGATTGAAGCTTTCTTT. Its protein product is CASSPGTGIEAFF.

This sequence joins TRBV6-4 and TRBJ2-3; D is uncertain. The CDR3 contains 15 residues. Germline loops: CDR1 MRHNA, CDR2 SNTAGT. The V and J ends lost 5 bases and 6 bases respectively, with 18 bases between them. The CDR3 sequence is CASSLGPSESDTQYF. The CDR3 DNA is TGTGCCAGCAGTCTGGGCCCCTCGGAAAGTGATACGCAGTATTTT.

A few counts support this clone. The chain joins TRBV5-6 to TRBJ2-2, with 7 bases matching TRBD1. This CDR3 has 13 amino acids. Germline V lookup: CDR1 SGHDT, CDR2 YYEEEE. V lost 1 base, J lost 6 bases, and 0 bases stayed unmatched. CDR3 in DNA: TGTGCCAGCAGCTTGACAGGGGCCGGGGAGCTGTTTTTT. Translating it yields CASSLTGAGELFF.